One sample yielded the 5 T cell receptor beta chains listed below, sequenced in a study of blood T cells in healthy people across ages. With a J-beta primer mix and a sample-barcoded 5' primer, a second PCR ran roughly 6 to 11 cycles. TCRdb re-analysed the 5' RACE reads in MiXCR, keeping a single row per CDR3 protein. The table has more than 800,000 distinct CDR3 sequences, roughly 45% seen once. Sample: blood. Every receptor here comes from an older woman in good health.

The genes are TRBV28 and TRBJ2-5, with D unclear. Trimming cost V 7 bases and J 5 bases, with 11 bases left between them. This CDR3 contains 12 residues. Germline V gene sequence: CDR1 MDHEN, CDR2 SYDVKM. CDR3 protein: CASTQLRETQYF. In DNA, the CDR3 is TGTGCCAGCACCCAGTTGCGTGAGACCCAGTACTTC. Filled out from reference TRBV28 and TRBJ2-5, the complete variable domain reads DVKVTQSSRYLVKRTGEKVFLECVQDMDHENMFWYRQDPGLGLRLIYFSYDVKMKEKGDIPEGYSVSREKKERFSLILESASTNQTSMYLCASTQLRETQYFGPGTRLLVL.

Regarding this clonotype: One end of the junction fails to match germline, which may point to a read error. CDR3 region: CSARERGSTNEKPFF. The CDR3 nucleotides read TGCAGTGCTAGAGAGAGGGGGAGTACTAATGAAAAACCGTTTTTT. The chain recombines TRBV20-1 with TRBJ1-4; TRBD1 is a possible D gene (6 bases). CDR1 and CDR2 from the germline V gene are DFQATT and SNEGSKA (reference sequence). The CDR3 runs 15 residues.

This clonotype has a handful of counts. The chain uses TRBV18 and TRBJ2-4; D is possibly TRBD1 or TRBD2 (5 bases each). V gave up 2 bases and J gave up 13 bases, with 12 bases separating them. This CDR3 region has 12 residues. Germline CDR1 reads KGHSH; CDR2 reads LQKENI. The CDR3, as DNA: TGTGCCAGCTCACCAGGGGGAGATGAGCAGTACTTC. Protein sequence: CASSPGGDEQYF.

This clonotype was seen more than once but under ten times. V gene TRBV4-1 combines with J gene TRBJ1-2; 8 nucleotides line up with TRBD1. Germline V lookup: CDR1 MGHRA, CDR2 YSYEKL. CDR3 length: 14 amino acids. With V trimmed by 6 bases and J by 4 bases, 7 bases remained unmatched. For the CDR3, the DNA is TGCGCCAGCAGGCTGGACAGGGCGACCTATGGCTACACCTTC. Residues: CASRLDRATYGYTF.

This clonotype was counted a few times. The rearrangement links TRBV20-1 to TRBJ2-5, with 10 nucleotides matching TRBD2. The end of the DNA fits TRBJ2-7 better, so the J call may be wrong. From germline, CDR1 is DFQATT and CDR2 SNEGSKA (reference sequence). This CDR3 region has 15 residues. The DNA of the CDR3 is TGCAGTGCTAGAGATCGGGCTAGCGGGAGTCGCGAGCAGTACTTC. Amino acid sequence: CSARDRASGSREQYF.